This passage covers 13 T cell receptor beta chains from one sample sequenced in a study of shared clonotypes between healthy human individuals (dated by TCRdb to the early 2020s). CD8 naive samples were obtained by positive selection for CCR7 among CD45RO-negative cells, yielding a CD45RA+CCR7+ population from which TemRA cells were excluded. Preparation of the library involved the immunoSEQ multiplex PCR assay. TCRdb took this table from immuneACCESS and kept in-frame rearrangements with V and J called. Such tables lack part of the clones; where checked against another copy, unresolved V genes explain under half of the gap, and the rest is unexplained. Recorded for this sample are 800,000 to 950,000 clones; just over 95% of them occurred a single time. Together, the top ten hold about 0.25% of the sample. Specimen: naive CD8+ T cells sorted from blood. What the cell subset or site label conveys for this sample: CD45RA+CCR7+. The receptors come from a man aged 30-40 years in good health.

In regard to this clone: The CDR3 carries no conserved terminal phenylalanine or tryptophan, so it likely arises from a read error. It is unclear where the CDR3 begins or ends on the DNA, so no DNA is shown, and the CDR3 is as TCRdb lists it. The V call is TRBV2, the J call TRBJ2-7. The CDR3 is 13 amino acids long, termini counted. Germline V CDR1 and CDR2: SNHLY, FYNNEI. CDR3: CASSGGTHLGGGL.

The chain joins TRBV27 to TRBJ1-1; D possibly corresponds to TRBD1 (6 bases). The germline V gene encodes CDR1 MNHEY and CDR2 SMNVEV (reference sequence). Trimming took off 0 bases at V and 5 bases at J, with 13 bases between the two ends. The CDR3 covers 15 residues. CDR3 nucleotides: TGTGCCAGCAGTTTATCCGGGGGGGCGAGTACTGAAGCTTTCTTT. This gives the protein CASSLSGGASTEAFF.

This chain uses TRBV28 with TRBJ2-7, with 9 bases fitting TRBD1. Germline values: CDR1 MDHEN, CDR2 SYDVKM. CDR3 length equals 15 residues. J gave up 5 bases and V 2 bases, and 7 bases lay outside the gene matches. This chain's CDR3 is CASSLRDRVGDEQYF. The CDR3 DNA reads TGTGCCAGCAGTTTACGGGACAGGGTAGGAGACGAGCAGTACTTC.

The chain recombines TRBV6-1 with TRBJ2-3; 10 nucleotides agree with TRBD2. The CDR3 has 18 amino acids. V shed 8 bases and J 1 base; nucleotides not matched to a gene: 15. Germline CDR1 reads MNHNS; CDR2 reads SASEGT. The CDR3, as DNA: TGTGCCAGCCGTGCTCTAGCGGGAGCTTATCCGGGCACAGATACGCAGTATTTT. This sequence encodes CASRALAGAYPGTDTQYF.

The chain uses TRBV4-2 and TRBJ1-5; TRBD1 might be the D (5 bases). V was cut by 5 bases and J by 4 bases, with 18 bases left in between. Per the germline V gene, CDR1 is LGHNA and CDR2 is YNFKEQ. The CDR3 covers 16 residues. As DNA, the CDR3 is TGTGCCAGCAGCACTCAATGGGAGGCAGGGAATCAGCCCCAGCATTTT. Amino acids: CASSTQWEAGNQPQHF.

The rearrangement links TRBV7-9 to TRBJ1-1, with D perhaps matching TRBD1 (6 bases). Trimming removed 5 bases at V and 0 bases at J, with 10 bases between. The CDR3 runs 14 residues. Germline V lookup: CDR1 SEHNR, CDR2 FQNEAQ (reference sequence). In DNA form, the CDR3 reads TGTGCCAGCAGCCCCGGACAGATGAACACTGAAGCTTTCTTT. It codes for CASSPGQMNTEAFF.

V gene TRBV7-9 combines with J gene TRBJ2-3, with 9 bases matching TRBD2. The CDR3 totals 18 residues. Germline V gene sequence: CDR1 SEHNR, CDR2 FQNEAQ (reference sequence). V shed 5 bases, J shed 0 bases, and the junction held 12 bases outside the gene matches. The CDR3 reads CASSMGGASGTSTDTQYF. Here the CDR3 DNA reads TGTGCCAGCAGCATGGGAGGGGCTAGCGGGACTAGCACAGATACGCAGTATTTT.

V is TRBV11-2 and J is TRBJ1-2; no clear D gene. The CDR3 spans 11 residues. CDR1 is SGHAT, CDR2 FQNNGV, per germline. V was trimmed by 3 bases and J by 9 bases, leaving 8 bases between them. CDR3 amino acids: CASSFFRSYTF. CDR3 bases: TGTGCCAGCAGCTTCTTTCGAAGCTACACCTTC.

The chain has TRBV27 and TRBJ2-7, with TRBD1 matching 9 bases. Germline-derived CDR1 and CDR2 are MNHEY and SMNVEV (reference sequence). The CDR3 consists of 13 residues. Unmatched junction bases numbered 3, after V lost 4 bases and J lost 5 bases. The chain's CDR3 is CASSSDRGDEQYF. DNA of the CDR3: TGTGCCAGCAGTTCCGACAGGGGGGACGAGCAGTACTTC.

In its sample, this clone was seen once. The chain has TRBV5-5 and TRBJ2-7; unclear D gene. The CDR3 is 12 amino acids. Germline-derived CDR1 and CDR2 are SGHKS and YYEKEE (reference sequence). Trimming removed 0 bases at V and 4 bases at J, with 5 bases between. DNA for the CDR3: TGTGCCAGCAGCTTGGGACATTACGAGCAGTACTTC. Its protein product is CASSLGHYEQYF.

The chain combines TRBV5-5 with TRBJ2-5; 9 bases line up with TRBD2. The CDR3 is made up of 11 amino acids. J lost 12 bases, V lost 3 bases, and 3 bases had no gene match. CDR1 is SGHKS, CDR2 YYEKEE, per germline (reference sequence). CDR3 sequence (DNA): TGTGCCAGCAGCTATATAGCGGGAGAGTACTTC. This sequence encodes CASSYIAGEYF.

The chain employs TRBV5-1 and TRBJ2-1; D uncertain. This CDR3 is 13 amino acids long. Germline V gene data show CDR1 as SGHRS and CDR2 as YFSETQ. Trimming left V 4 bases short and J 5 bases short, with 10 bases between. CDR3 sequence reads: CASSRANDNEQFF. CDR3 sequence (DNA): TGCGCCAGCAGCAGAGCGAATGACAATGAGCAGTTCTTC.

This clone was seen only once. The chain couples TRBV7-6 to TRBJ2-7; TRBD1 might be the D (5 bases). CDR3 length: 14 residues. Looked up from germline, CDR1 is SGHVS and CDR2 is FNYEAQ. V was clipped by 1 base and J by 3 bases, with 10 bases between them. The CDR3 coding sequence is TGTGCCAGCAGCTTAGAAAGTGGACACTACGAGCAGTACTTC. Translating gives CASSLESGHYEQYF.